The 10 T cell receptor beta chains presented below share a single source sample, sequenced in a study of vaccination effects on CD4 cells after COVID-19. No antigens are known for them. Before sequencing took place, the ViraFEST assay used viral peptide pools to expand antigen-specific CD4+ T cells. CD4+ T cells were isolated after nine to ten days of culture. Recipients of the vaccine had no prior SARS-CoV-2 infection and negative nucleocapsid antibodies. Repertoires were generated with immunoSEQ multiplex PCR, while TCRdb's copy carries only in-frame clones and drops some. The sample shows 30,000 to 45,000 clones, under 75% of them seen only once. The sample here was CD4+ T cells from PBMCs cultured with SARS-CoV-2 spike peptides, taken before COVID-19 vaccination. These receptors all come from a human donor who received a COVID-19 vaccine.

This clone was observed a handful of times. This chain joins TRBV27 and TRBJ2-2; 7 positions match TRBD2. The CDR3 is 16 residues long. Germline trimming cut 2 bases from V and 0 bases from J; bases unmatched to any gene: 3. CDR1 MNHEY and CDR2 SMNVEV come from the germline V gene (reference sequence). This chain's CDR3 is CASSLRSGANTGELFF. In DNA form, the CDR3 reads TGTGCCAGCAGTTTACGGAGCGGGGCGAACACCGGGGAGCTGTTTTTT.

A few counts support this clone. The V and J genes are TRBV19 and TRBJ2-6; D is tentatively TRBD1 or TRBD2 (5 bases each). The CDR3 totals 14 residues. Germline CDR1 reads LNHDA; CDR2 reads SQIVND (reference sequence). Trimming pared 3 bases from V and 2 bases from J, leaving 5 bases between. The DNA of the CDR3 is TGTGCCAGTAGTATGGGGGCTGGGGCCAACGTCCTGACTTTC. Its translation: CASSMGAGANVLTF.

The table lists this clone with a count of one. The chain has TRBV6-2 or TRBV6-3 and TRBJ2-1, with D unresolved. This CDR3 contains 18 residues. CDR1 and CDR2 (germline): MNHEY, SVGEGT. The germline V and J ends were trimmed by 6 bases and 0 bases, with 21 bases remaining between them. CDR3 protein: CASSKSDGWWGSYNEQFF. In nucleotides, the CDR3 is TGTGCCAGCAGCAAATCTGACGGGTGGTGGGGCTCCTACAATGAGCAGTTCTTC.

This CDR3 reads CASSPSGGNTGELFF. Here the CDR3 DNA reads TGTGCCAGCTCACCGAGCGGGGGTAACACCGGGGAGCTGTTTTTT. V is TRBV18 and J is TRBJ2-2; 8 bases agree with TRBD2. Germline-derived CDR1 and CDR2 are KGHSH and LQKENI. V was clipped by 3 bases and J by 2 bases; unmatched bases: 2. CDR3 length: 15 residues. The full variable domain, rest sourced from reference TRBV18 and TRBJ2-2, is NAGVMQNPRHLVRRRGQEARLRCSPMKGHSHVYWYRQLPEEGLKFMVYLQKENIIDESGMPKERFSAEFPKEGPSILRIQQVVRGDSAAYFCASSPSGGNTGELFFGEGSRLTVL.

A few counts support this clone. The V and J genes are TRBV19 and TRBJ1-3; possible D gene TRBD1, 6 bases. V was cut by 4 bases and J by 0 bases, with 7 bases left in between. CDR1 LNHDA and CDR2 SQIVND come from the germline V gene (reference sequence). The CDR3 runs 14 residues. This chain's CDR3 is CASSRQVSGNTIYF. Here the CDR3 DNA reads TGTGCCAGTAGTAGACAGGTCTCTGGAAACACCATATATTTT.

This clone was observed many times. The rearrangement uses TRBV19 and TRBJ2-2, with unresolved D. CDR3 length equals 12 residues. CDR1 and CDR2 from the germline V gene are LNHDA and SQIVND (reference sequence). Trimming left V 4 bases short and J 7 bases short, with 7 bases between. The CDR3 loop reads CASSSRVGELFF. In nucleotides, the CDR3 is TGTGCCAGTAGTAGCCGGGTCGGGGAGCTGTTTTTT.

The rearrangement joins TRBV4-3 to TRBJ1-3, with D perhaps TRBD1 (6 bases). This CDR3 region has 17 residues. V lost 1 base to trimming and J lost 0 bases, with 13 bases between them. Germline CDR1 and CDR2: LGHNA and YSLEER. The CDR3 is CASSQGGALFSGNTIYF. The CDR3 nucleotides read TGCGCCAGCAGCCAAGGGGGGGCGCTCTTCTCTGGAAACACCATATATTTT.

This clone was detected only a few times. The chain combines TRBV5-1 with TRBJ2-2; no reliable D call. The germline V gene has CDR1 SGHRS and CDR2 YFSETQ. The CDR3 has 13 amino acids. The germline V and J ends were trimmed by 7 bases and 0 bases, with 7 bases remaining between them. This chain's CDR3 is CASRSPNTGELFF. The DNA of the CDR3 is TGCGCCAGCCGGAGTCCGAACACCGGGGAGCTGTTTTTT.

The chain is built from TRBV20-1 and TRBJ1-4; perhaps TRBD1 as D (6 bases). Trimming pared 3 bases from V and 0 bases from J, leaving 8 bases between. The V gene's germline CDR1 is DFQATT and CDR2 SNEGSKA (reference sequence). The CDR3 sequence is 14 residues long. In DNA form, the CDR3 reads TGCAGTGCTAGTACAGGGCCAACTAATGAAAAACTGTTTTTT. It yields the protein CSASTGPTNEKLFF.

The rearrangement joins TRBV3-1 (or the pseudogene TRBV3-2) to TRBJ1-2; the D is unclear. The germline gives CDR1 LGHDT, CDR2 YNNKEL (reference sequence). The CDR3 has 11 amino acids. V lost 1 base and J lost 8, with 5 bases in between. The CDR3 protein is CASSQGGGYTF. In nucleotides, the CDR3 is TGTGCCAGCAGCCAAGGAGGGGGCTACACCTTC.